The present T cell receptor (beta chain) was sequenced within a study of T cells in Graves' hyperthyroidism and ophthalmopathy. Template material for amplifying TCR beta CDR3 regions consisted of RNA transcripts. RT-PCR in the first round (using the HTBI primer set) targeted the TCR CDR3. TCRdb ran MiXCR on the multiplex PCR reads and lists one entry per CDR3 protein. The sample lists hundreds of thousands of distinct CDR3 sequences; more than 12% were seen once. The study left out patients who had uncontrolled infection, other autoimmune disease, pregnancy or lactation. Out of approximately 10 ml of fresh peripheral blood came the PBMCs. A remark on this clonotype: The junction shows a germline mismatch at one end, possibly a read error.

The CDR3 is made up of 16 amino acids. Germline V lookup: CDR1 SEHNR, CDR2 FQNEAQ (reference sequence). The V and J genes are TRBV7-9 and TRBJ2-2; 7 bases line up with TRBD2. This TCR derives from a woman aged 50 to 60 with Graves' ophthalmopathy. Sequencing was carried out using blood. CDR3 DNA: TGTGCCTGCAGCTTAGTTGGACTAGCGAACACCGGGGAGCTGTTTTTT. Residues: CACSLVGLANTGELFF.